Described below is a single TCR beta chain sequence and its context. Antigen specificity is unknown. Around 10 milliliters was the volume of peripheral blood drawn from each donor. This sample was taken from a study of blood T cells in healthy people across ages. The study's findings and limits: Long-lived donors carried more naive CD4+ cells and greater diversity than aged donors.

The V gene's germline CDR1 is SGDLS and CDR2 YYNGEE. Trimming pared 0 bases from V and 7 bases from J, leaving 3 bases between. CDR3 length: 11 amino acids. PCR was performed a second time for roughly 7 to 12 cycles using a sample-barcoded 5' primer and a J-beta primer mix. TCRdb re-called the 5' RACE reads through MiXCR, storing one row per CDR3 protein. This table has 380,000 or so distinct CDR3 sequences, about 49% appearing once. The sequence derives from a man aged 55 to 70 in good health. The genes are TRBV9 and TRBJ2-3, with D unresolved. The source material was blood. The CDR3 DNA reads as TGTGCCAGCAGCGTAGCTAATACGCAGTATTTT. It encodes CASSVANTQYF.